The rows below give T cell receptor beta chains drawn from one sample of a study of shared clonotypes between healthy human individuals. Measured with immunoSEQ multiplex PCR; TCRdb has only the in-frame clones, and not every one. The profile shows around 2,100,000 clones, about 95% of them singletons. Sequencing input: naive CD8+ T cells sorted from blood. These receptor sequences come from a man younger than 35 in good health. The CDR3 runs from the conserved cysteine through the conserved F or W. D genes are given only for firm matches. Size is stated for part of the rows, as once, few or many counts, or as a class when the clone is expanded.

J gene,clone size,CDR3 length,V gene,D gene,CDR3 DNA,CDR3 protein
TRBJ2-1,.,16,TRBV13,.,TGTGCCAGCAGCTTAGTGGAGAGGGCCATTCGGAATGAGCAGTTCTTC,CASSLVERAIRNEQFF
TRBJ2-3,.,15,TRBV13,TRBD2,TGTGCCAGCCGCCTGGGACTAGCGGGAGATGATACGCAGTATTTT,CASRLGLAGDDTQYF
TRBJ2-3,.,13,TRBV29-1,.,TGCAGCGTGGGACAATCTCTCACAGATACGCAGTATTTT,CSVGQSLTDTQYF
TRBJ2-1,.,16,TRBV6-6,.,TGTGCCAGCAGTTACTATCGGCTAGATTCGACGGATGAGCAGTTCTTC,CASSYYRLDSTDEQFF
TRBJ2-3,.,16,TRBV4-2,TRBD1,TGTGCCAGCAGCCAAGGACAGGGAAAGTATTCAGATACGCAGTATTTT,CASSQGQGKYSDTQYF
TRBJ1-1,.,13,TRBV4-1,.,TGCGCCAGCAGCCAAGCCACATACACTGAAGCTTTCTTT,CASSQATYTEAFF
TRBJ1-4,.,14,TRBV28,.,TGTGCCAGCACGAAACCGAATCCCAATGAAAAACTGTTTTTT,CASTKPNPNEKLFF
TRBJ2-5,.,14,TRBV11-2,.,TGTGCCAGCAGCCCCAGCGGGCAACAAGAGACCCAGTACTTC,CASSPSGQQETQYF
TRBJ2-5,.,15,TRBV11-3,.,TGTGCCAGCAGCTTGAAGGGGGGGCCGGGAGAGACCCAGTACTTC,CASSLKGGPGETQYF
TRBJ2-7,once,13,TRBV2,TRBD1,TGTGCCAGCAGTCCGACAGGGCCCTACGAGCAGTACTTC,CASSPTGPYEQYF
TRBJ2-5,.,15,TRBV12-5,TRBD1,TGTGCTAGTGGTTTGGGGGTACAGGGGGCTGGGACCCAGTACTTC,CASGLGVQGAGTQYF
TRBJ2-7,.,16,TRBV15,TRBD1,TGTGCCACCAGCAGAGGAACAACAGGGGCCGGCTACGAGCAGTACTTC,CATSRGTTGAGYEQYF
TRBJ1-3,.,13,TRBV19,.,TGTGCCAGTAGTACGGACGGAGAAGACACCATATATTTT,CASSTDGEDTIYF
TRBJ2-7,.,15,TRBV5-1,.,TGCGCCAGCAGCTTGGGGCAGGGGCTCTCCTACGAGCAGTACTTC,CASSLGQGLSYEQYF
TRBJ2-3,.,15,TRBV5-1,.,TGCGCCAGCAGCTTCGGCGGATTTAGCACAGATACGCAGTATTTT,CASSFGGFSTDTQYF
TRBJ2-7,.,13,TRBV29-1,TRBD1,TGCAGCGTGAAGGGACAGAGATCCTACGAGCAGTACTTC,CSVKGQRSYEQYF
TRBJ1-2,.,14,TRBV5-4,.,TGTGCCAGCAGCTTCGGCAGCCTCCTCTATGGCTACACCTTC,CASSFGSLLYGYTF
TRBJ2-5,.,13,TRBV6-5,TRBD2,TGTGCCAGCACGTGGCTAGCGGGAGAGACCCAGTACTTC,CASTWLAGETQYF
TRBJ1-1,.,16,TRBV6-1,.,TGTGCCAGCAGTGAAGTCGGCGGGTGGGGGGACACTGAAGCTTTCTTT,CASSEVGGWGDTEAFF
TRBJ1-2,.,13,TRBV9,.,TGTGCCAGCAGCGTATCTCGGGGGGAAGGCTACACCTTC,CASSVSRGEGYTF
TRBJ2-7,.,14,TRBV4-1,.,TGCGCCAGCAGCCAAGCTGCCGGCACCTACGAGCAGTACTTC,CASSQAAGTYEQYF
TRBJ2-5,.,14,TRBV28,.,TGTGCCAGCAGTTTATTGGGCCAGGAGGAGACCCAGTACTTC,CASSLLGQEETQYF
TRBJ1-1,.,13,TRBV7-8,.,TGTGCCAGCAGCCTAGGGAGGAACACTGAAGCTTTCTTT,CASSLGRNTEAFF
TRBJ1-2,.,13,TRBV19,.,TGTGCCAGTAGTATAGCAGGGGACTATGGCTACACCTTC,CASSIAGDYGYTF
TRBJ2-7,.,15,TRBV2,.,TGTGCCAGCAGTGAAGCGGGGCAGCCAGCCTACGAGCAGTACTTC,CASSEAGQPAYEQYF
TRBJ2-7,.,12,TRBV30,.,TGTGCCTGGAGTGTGCAAGGCTACGAGCAGTACTTC,CAWSVQGYEQYF
TRBJ1-1,.,13,TRBV11-2,.,TGTGCCAGCAGCTTAGGGGTATACACTGAAGCTTTCTTT,CASSLGVYTEAFF
TRBJ1-5,.,14,TRBV27,.,TGTGCCAGCAGTCCAGGGACTAGCAATCAGCCCCAGCATTTT,CASSPGTSNQPQHF
TRBJ2-2,.,21,TRBV13,TRBD1,TGTGCCAGCAGCTTAGTGGGGACAGTCCCCTCCGGACAGGGTTTATCCGGGGAGCTGTTTTTT,CASSLVGTVPSGQGLSGELFF
TRBJ2-2,.,16,TRBV4-3,TRBD2,TGCGCCAGCAGCCAAGATCTAGCGGGAGTGAGCGGGGAGCTGTTTTTT,CASSQDLAGVSGELFF
TRBJ2-7,.,16,TRBV9,TRBD2,TGTGCCAGCAGCGTAGCTAGCGGGGGGGCTGCTTACGAGCAGTACTTC,CASSVASGGAAYEQYF
TRBJ1-3,once,15,TRBV27,TRBD1,TGTGCCAGCAGCTCCGGACAGGGTGGGGGAAACACCATATATTTT,CASSSGQGGGNTIYF
TRBJ2-2,.,13,TRBV9,.,TGTGCCAGTCGCGAAGGCGGGACCGGGGAGCTGTTTTTT,CASREGGTGELFF
TRBJ1-4,.,16,TRBV15,TRBD1,TGTGCCACCAGCAGAGCAACAGGGGGGACCAATGAAAAACTGTTTTTT,CATSRATGGTNEKLFF
TRBJ2-3,.,14,TRBV6-1,TRBD2,TGTGCCAGCAATGTAGCGGGAGCTGCGGATACGCAGTATTTT,CASNVAGAADTQYF
TRBJ1-5,.,13,TRBV9,.,TGTGCCAGTGGAGAGACTGATAATCAGCCCCAGCATTTT,CASGETDNQPQHF
TRBJ2-2,.,14,TRBV27,TRBD1,TGTGCCAGCAGCTCAGGGGGCAACACCGGGGAGCTGTTTTTT,CASSSGGNTGELFF
TRBJ1-1,.,11,TRBV28,.,TGTGCCAGCAGGTTGGGGACTGAAGCTTTCTTT,CASRLGTEAFF
TRBJ1-3,once,13,TRBV7-9,.,TGTGCCAGCAGCTCCCTCCCTGGAAACACCATATATTTT,CASSSLPGNTIYF
TRBJ2-7,.,13,TRBV9,.,TGTGCCAGCAGCCCAGGACTATTACTGGAGCAGTACTTC,CASSPGLLLEQYF
TRBJ1-1,.,13,TRBV30,.,TGTGCCTGGGAGGGACCCCTGAACACTGAAGCTTTCTTT,CAWEGPLNTEAFF
TRBJ1-4,.,18,TRBV28,TRBD1,TGTGCCAGCAGTATCCGCGGGGGGACAGGGGGCATTCGGGAAAAACTGTTTTTT,CASSIRGGTGGIREKLFF
TRBJ1-4,.,15,TRBV27,.,TGTGCCAGCAGTTTCCCAGGGTCAACTAATGAAAAACTGTTTTTT,CASSFPGSTNEKLFF
TRBJ2-3,.,14,TRBV4-1,.,TGCGCCAGCAGCCACAACCCGAGCACAGATACGCAGTATTTT,CASSHNPSTDTQYF
TRBJ2-7,.,15,TRBV2,TRBD2,TGTGCCAGCAGCCCAAGCACTAGCGGGACCTACGAGCAGTACTTC,CASSPSTSGTYEQYF